The subject of this entry is one T cell receptor beta chain. Its antigen is as yet unknown. This sample was included in a study of cytomegalovirus exposure and HLA in healthy donors. Looking at the study overall: The early release's HLA-typed donors yielded 70 million to 85 million unique TCRs.

PCR amplification relied on 60 Vbeta primers (plus 13 Jbeta primers). The data were produced by immunoSEQ multiplex PCR, yet TCRdb's version contains in-frame clones alone and is incomplete. Among 130,000 or so clones listed, 60% to 85% were seen once. CDR1 MNHNS and CDR2 SASEGT come from the germline V gene. The CDR3 loop spans 15 amino acids. V lost 3 bases to trimming and J lost 2 bases; unmatched junction nucleotides: 3. Whole-study findings and limits: Several of the most significant clusters appeared, in a later analysis, to be linked to common viral pathogens.

The chain couples TRBV6-1 to TRBJ1-5, with 8 positions matching TRBD1. This receptor was identified in a woman younger than 30 in good health and CMV-seronegative. The sequenced sample was PBMCs. As DNA, the CDR3 is TGTGCCAGCAGTGAGGACAGGGACGGCAATCAGCCCCAGCATTTT. Its protein is CASSEDRDGNQPQHF.